This T cell receptor (beta chain) stems from a study of blood T cell repertoires in COVID-19. Study details: Sources were T cells, B-cell-depleted T cells, or PBMCs; the material itself was cDNA or gDNA.

In the original analysis: By means of reference gene primer amplification, nucleated cell counts were estimated. Profiling relied on immunoSEQ multiplex PCR, and the TCRdb table lists in-frame clones only, not all of them. V and J calls plus clone size are reproduced from that table; the DNA served to infer D and trimming. The data contain about 260,000 clones, around 90% of them singletons. CDR1 is SNHLY and CDR2 is FYNNEI in the germline V gene. The CDR3 extends over 15 amino acids. The V and J ends lost 5 bases and 5 bases respectively, with 16 bases between them. The chain links TRBV2 to TRBJ1-5; weak D call: TRBD1 (6 bases). The clonotype comes from a woman aged 55-75 years with COVID-19, enrolled during active disease. Sequencing used peripheral blood. In DNA, the CDR3 is TGTGCCAGCAGTCCCCCGGGACAAATATATCAGCCCCAGCATTTT. Its protein is CASSPPGQIYQPQHF.